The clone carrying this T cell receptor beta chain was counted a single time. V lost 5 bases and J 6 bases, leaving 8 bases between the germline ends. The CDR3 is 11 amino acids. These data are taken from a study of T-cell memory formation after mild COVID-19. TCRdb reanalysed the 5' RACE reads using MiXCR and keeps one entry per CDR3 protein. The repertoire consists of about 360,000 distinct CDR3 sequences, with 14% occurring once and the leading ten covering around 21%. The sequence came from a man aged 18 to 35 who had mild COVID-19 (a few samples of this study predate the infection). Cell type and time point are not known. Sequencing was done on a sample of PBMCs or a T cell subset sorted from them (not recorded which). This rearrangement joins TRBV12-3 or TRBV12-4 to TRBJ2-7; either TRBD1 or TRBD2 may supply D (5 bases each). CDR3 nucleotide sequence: TGTGCCAGCAGTAGTGGGACCGAGCAGTACTTC. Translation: CASSSGTEQYF.